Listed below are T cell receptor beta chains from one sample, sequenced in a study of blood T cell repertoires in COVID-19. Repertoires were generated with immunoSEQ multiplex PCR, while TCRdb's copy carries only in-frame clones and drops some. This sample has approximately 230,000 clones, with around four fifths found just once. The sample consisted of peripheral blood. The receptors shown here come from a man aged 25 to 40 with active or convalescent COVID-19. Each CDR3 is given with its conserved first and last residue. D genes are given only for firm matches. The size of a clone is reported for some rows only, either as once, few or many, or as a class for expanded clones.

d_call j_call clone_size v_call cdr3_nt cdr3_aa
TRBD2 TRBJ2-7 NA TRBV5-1 TGCGCCAGCAGCCCCGGGGGGGCCAGCTACGAGCAGTACTTC CASSPGGASYEQYF
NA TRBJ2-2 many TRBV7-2 TGTGCCAGCAGCTTGGGGCCTTCCAGCGGGGAGCTGTTTTTT CASSLGPSSGELFF
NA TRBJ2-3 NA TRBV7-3 TGTGCCAGCAGCAAGGGCGGGGCCCCCACAGATACGCAGTATTTT CASSKGGAPTDTQYF
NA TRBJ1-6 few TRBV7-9 TGTGCCAGCAGCAAGGAGGGGAAGACACCCCTCCACTTT CASSKEGKTPLHF
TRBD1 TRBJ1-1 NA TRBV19 TGTGCCAGTAGTACGGGACAGAAGAACACTGAAGCTTTCTTT CASSTGQKNTEAFF
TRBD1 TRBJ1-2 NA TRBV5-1 TGCGCCAGCAGCGCCCTCGAGGGGGCGGGAGGCTACACCTTC CASSALEGAGGYTF
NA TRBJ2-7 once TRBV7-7 TGTGCTAGCAGCTTATCCCTTGAGTACGAGCAGTACTTC CASSLSLEYEQYF
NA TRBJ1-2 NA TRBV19 TGTGCCTCCCAGGAGGCGGTCAGTTCCTATGGCTACACCTTC CASQEAVSSYGYTF
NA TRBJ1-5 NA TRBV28 TGTGCCAGCAGTTTGGAGGGCCAGCCCCAGCATTTT CASSLEGQPQHF
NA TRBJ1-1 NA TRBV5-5 TGTGCCAGCAGGCGGTCCTTGGCCCCCACTGAAGCTTTCTTT CASRRSLAPTEAFF
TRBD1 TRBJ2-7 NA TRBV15 TGTGCCACCAGCAGAGAGGGGGCAGGGGGATTCTACGAGCAGTACTTC CATSREGAGGFYEQYF
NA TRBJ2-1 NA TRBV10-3 TGTGCCATCAGTGGAGGCTCGGGCTCCTACAATGAGCAGTTCTTC CAISGGSGSYNEQFF
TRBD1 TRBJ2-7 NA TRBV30 TGTGCCTGGAGTAGAAGGCCGGGACAGGGATACTTC CAWSRRPGQGYF
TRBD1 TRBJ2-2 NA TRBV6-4 TGTGCCAGCAGCGTCGGACAGGTCGCCGGGGAGCTGTTTTTT CASSVGQVAGELFF
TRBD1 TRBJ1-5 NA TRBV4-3 TGCGCCAGCAGCCAAGACGAGGGGGCCCGGCAGCCCCAGCATTTT CASSQDEGARQPQHF
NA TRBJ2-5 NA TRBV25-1 TGTGCCAGCACGCGGGGAGGAGGAGAGACCCAGTACTTC CASTRGGGETQYF
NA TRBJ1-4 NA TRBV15 TGTGCCACCAGCAGGGGACTAAATGAAAAACTGTTTTTT CATSRGLNEKLFF
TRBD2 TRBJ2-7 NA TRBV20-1 TGCAGTGCTAGTCCTGGGTGGGAGGGCCACGAGCAGTACTTC CSASPGWEGHEQYF
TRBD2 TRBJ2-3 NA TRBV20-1 TGCAGTGCTAGTGAAGGACTAGCGGGAGGCGCAGATACGCAGTATTTT CSASEGLAGGADTQYF
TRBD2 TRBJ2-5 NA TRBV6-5 TGTGCCAGCAGTTACTCGCGGGAGCCGGTAAAGACCCAGTACTTC CASSYSREPVKTQYF
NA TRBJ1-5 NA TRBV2 TGTGCCAGCATGTTCGGAGGCAGCAGGAGTCCCCAGCATTTT CASMFGGSRSPQHF
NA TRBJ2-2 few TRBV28 TGTGCCAGCAGTCGGGGAGGCTGGACCGGGGAGCTGTTTTTT CASSRGGWTGELFF
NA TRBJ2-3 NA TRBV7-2 TGTGCCAGCAGGGACCTACAGGATAGCACAGATACGCAGTATTTT CASRDLQDSTDTQYF
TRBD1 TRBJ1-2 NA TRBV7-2 TGTGCCAGCATCAGACAGGGGGCAGACTATGGCTACACCTTC CASIRQGADYGYTF